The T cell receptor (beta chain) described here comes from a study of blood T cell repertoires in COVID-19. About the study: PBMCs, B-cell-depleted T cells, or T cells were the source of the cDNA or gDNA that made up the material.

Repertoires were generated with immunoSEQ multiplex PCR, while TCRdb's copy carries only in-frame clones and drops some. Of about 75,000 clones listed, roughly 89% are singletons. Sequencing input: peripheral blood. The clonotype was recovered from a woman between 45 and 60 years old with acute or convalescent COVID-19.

CDR3 residues: CSARTSGGNEQFF. The CDR3 region has the DNA TGCAGCGCCAGGACTAGCGGGGGAAATGAGCAGTTCTTC. The chain combines TRBV29-1 with TRBJ2-1, with 13 bases lining up with TRBD2. With V trimmed by 7 bases and J by 7 bases, 4 bases remained unmatched. Germline V gene sequence: CDR1 SQVTM, CDR2 ANQGSEA. The CDR3 contains 13 residues.